The rows below give T cell receptor beta chains drawn from one sample of a study of patients and donors after allogeneic stem cell transplantation. From the RT-PCR reads, TCRdb called clonotypes with MiXCR, one entry per CDR3 protein. The table includes more than 150,000 distinct CDR3 sequences, roughly two fifths detected once. The sequencing input was blood, either unsorted or a sorted T cell fraction (not recorded which). Receptor source: a human donor who was either an allogeneic HSCT recipient or a stem cell or donor lymphocyte infusion donor (not recorded which). It is not recorded whose cells these are; they may come from a transplant donor. Each CDR3 is given with its conserved first and last residue. The D gene is left open where the match is weak. Clone size, where shown, is once, few, many, or a class for clones that have expanded.

>TRBV5-6|TRBD1|13|-|TRBJ1-2
TGTGCCAGCAGCGCTTGGACAGGGCATGGCTACACCTTC
CASSAWTGHGYTF
>TRBV29-1|-|12|few|TRBJ1-2
TGCAGCGTTGATCCCGGGGGAGATGGCTACACCTTC
CSVDPGGDGYTF
>TRBV6-5|TRBD1|14|-|TRBJ1-1
TGTGCCAGCAGTACAGGGGTTTTGGGCACTGAAGCTTTCTTT
CASSTGVLGTEAFF
>TRBV27|-|11|-|TRBJ2-3
TGTGCCATTAAGAGGGGAGATACGCAGTATTTT
CAIKRGDTQYF
>TRBV7-2|-|15|-|TRBJ1-1
TGTGCCAGCAGCTTCGCAGGACAGATGAACACTGAAGCTTTCTTT
CASSFAGQMNTEAFF
>TRBV5-1|TRBD2|17|-|TRBJ2-3
TGCGCCAGCAGCCCTGGACTAGCGGGAGTGGTAGCAGATACGCAGTATTTT
CASSPGLAGVVADTQYF
>TRBV5-1|TRBD1|16|few|TRBJ1-2
TGCGCCAGCAGCGAACCCGGGACAGGGAATGGGGATGGCTACACCTTC
CASSEPGTGNGDGYTF
>TRBV25-1|-|17|few|TRBJ1-1
TGTGCCAGCAGTGAAGGACTACTATTAAGGGGAGACACTGAAGCTTTCTTT
CASSEGLLLRGDTEAFF
>TRBV28|-|16|-|TRBJ2-1
TGTGCCAGCAGTTTGAATCCCTTAAGCTCCTACAATGAGCAGTTCTTC
CASSLNPLSSYNEQFF
>TRBV27|-|14|-|TRBJ1-1
TGTGCCAGCAGTCCCCTTGGGGGACGCACTGAAGCTTTCTTT
CASSPLGGRTEAFF
>TRBV10-3|-|12|few|TRBJ2-7
TGTGCCATCAGTGAGTCCCCCTACGAGCAGTACTTC
CAISESPYEQYF
>TRBV5-1|-|14|-|TRBJ1-2
TGCGCCAGCAGCTTAATGACCGTGAACTATGGCTACACCTTC
CASSLMTVNYGYTF
>TRBV10-3|-|13|-|TRBJ2-7
TGTGCCATCAGTGTTCGGAAAGCTGGCGAGCAGTACTTC
CAISVRKAGEQYF
>TRBV6-5|-|12|-|TRBJ1-2
TGTGCCAGCGGACAAACCCTCAGAGGCTACACCTTC
CASGQTLRGYTF
>TRBV9|-|15|-|TRBJ2-1
TGTGCCAGCAGCGCTCCCGGGACTTACTACAATGAGCAGTTCTTC
CASSAPGTYYNEQFF
>TRBV4-3|TRBD2|17|-|TRBJ2-7
TGCGCCAGCAGCCATCAATTAGCGGGAGGGCCGGTCTACGAGCAGTACTTC
CASSHQLAGGPVYEQYF
>TRBV14|-|14|few|TRBJ2-7
TGTGCCAGCAGCCTCAAAACATATGTCTACGAGCAGTACTTC
CASSLKTYVYEQYF
>TRBV4-3|TRBD2|16|-|TRBJ2-7
TGCGCCAGCAGCCAAGATCTAGCGGGAGGGCCCCACGAGCAGTACTTC
CASSQDLAGGPHEQYF
>TRBV29-1|TRBD1|11|few|TRBJ1-4
TGCAGCGGAGGGGGCGAAGCAAAACTGTTTTTT
CSGGGEAKLFF
>TRBV3-1|TRBD2|18|-|TRBJ2-1
TGTGCCAGCAGCCCATTAGCGGGAGGGCCAATCGCCTACAATGAGCAGTTCTTC
CASSPLAGGPIAYNEQFF
>TRBV7-2|-|14|-|TRBJ1-2
TGTGCCAGCAGCCGAGGACAGTCCAACTATGGCTACACCTTC
CASSRGQSNYGYTF
>TRBV5-1|TRBD1|13|-|TRBJ1-1
TGCGTCAGCAGCTTGGGGGGACAGGCTGAAGCTTTCTTT
CVSSLGGQAEAFF
>TRBV5-6|TRBD2|15|few|TRBJ2-1
TGTGCCAGCAGCTCAGCGGGAGGGCCGTGGAATGAGCAGTTCTTC
CASSSAGGPWNEQFF